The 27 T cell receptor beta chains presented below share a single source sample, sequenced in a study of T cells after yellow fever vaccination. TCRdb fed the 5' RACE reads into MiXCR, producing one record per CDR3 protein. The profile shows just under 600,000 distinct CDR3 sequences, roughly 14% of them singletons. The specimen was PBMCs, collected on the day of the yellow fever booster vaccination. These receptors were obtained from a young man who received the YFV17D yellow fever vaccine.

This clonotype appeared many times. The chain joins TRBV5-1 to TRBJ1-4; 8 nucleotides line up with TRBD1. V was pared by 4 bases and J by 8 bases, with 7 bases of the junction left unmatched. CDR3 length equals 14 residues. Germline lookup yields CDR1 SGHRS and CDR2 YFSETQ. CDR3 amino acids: CASSPDRVYEKLFF. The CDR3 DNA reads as TGCGCCAGCAGCCCGGACAGGGTATACGAAAAACTGTTTTTT.

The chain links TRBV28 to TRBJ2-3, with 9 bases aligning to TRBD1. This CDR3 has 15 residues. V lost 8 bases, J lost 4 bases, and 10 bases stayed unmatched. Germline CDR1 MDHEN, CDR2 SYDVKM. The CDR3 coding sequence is TGTGCCAGCGGCAAACAGGGGGCGCGCGCAGATACGCAGTATTTT. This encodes CASGKQGARADTQYF.

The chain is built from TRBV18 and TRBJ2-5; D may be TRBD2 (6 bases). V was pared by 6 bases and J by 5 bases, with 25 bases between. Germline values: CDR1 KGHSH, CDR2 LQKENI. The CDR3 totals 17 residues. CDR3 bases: TGTGCCAGCTCTCGCGGGACCGATTATATTGAATCGGAGACCCAGTACTTC. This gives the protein CASSRGTDYIESETQYF.

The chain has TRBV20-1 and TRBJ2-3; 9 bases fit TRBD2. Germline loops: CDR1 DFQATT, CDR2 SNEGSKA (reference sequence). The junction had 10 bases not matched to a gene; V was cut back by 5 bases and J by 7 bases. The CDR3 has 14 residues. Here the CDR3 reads CSAPASGTTHTQYF. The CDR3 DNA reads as TGCAGTGCTCCCGCTAGCGGGACCACGCATACGCAGTATTTT.

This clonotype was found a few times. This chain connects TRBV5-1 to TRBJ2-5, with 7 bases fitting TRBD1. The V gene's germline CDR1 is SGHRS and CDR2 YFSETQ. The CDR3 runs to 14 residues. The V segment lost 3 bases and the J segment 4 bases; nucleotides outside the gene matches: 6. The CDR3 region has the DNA TGCGCCAGCAGCTGGGGGACAGCTAGAGAGACCCAGTACTTC. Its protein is CASSWGTARETQYF.

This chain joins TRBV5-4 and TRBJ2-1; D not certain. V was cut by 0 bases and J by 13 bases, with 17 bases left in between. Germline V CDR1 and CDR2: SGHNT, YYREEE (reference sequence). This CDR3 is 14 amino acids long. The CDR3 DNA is TGTGCCAGCAGCTTGGCCTATGCTTCATCCCCCCAGTTCTTC. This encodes CASSLAYASSPQFF.

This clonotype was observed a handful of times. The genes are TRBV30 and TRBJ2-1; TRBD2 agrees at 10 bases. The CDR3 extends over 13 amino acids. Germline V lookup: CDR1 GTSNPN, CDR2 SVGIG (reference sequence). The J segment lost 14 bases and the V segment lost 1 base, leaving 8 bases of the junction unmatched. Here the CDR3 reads CAWSAVGTSEEFF. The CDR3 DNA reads TGTGCCTGGAGTGCCGTCGGGACTAGCGAGGAGTTCTTC.

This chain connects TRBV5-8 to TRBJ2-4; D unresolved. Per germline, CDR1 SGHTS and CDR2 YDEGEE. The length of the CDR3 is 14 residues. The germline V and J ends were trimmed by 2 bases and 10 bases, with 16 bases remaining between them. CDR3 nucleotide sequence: TGTGCCAGCAGCTTAACGCCGGGCTCCTGGATTCAGTACTTC. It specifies CASSLTPGSWIQYF. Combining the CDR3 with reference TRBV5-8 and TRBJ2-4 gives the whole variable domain EAGVTQSPTHLIKTRGQQATLRCSPISGHTSVYWYQQALGLGLQFLLWYDEGEERNRGNFPPRFSGRQFPNYSSELNVNALELEDSALYLCASSLTPGSWIQYFGAGTRLSVL.

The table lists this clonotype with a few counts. The CDR3 protein is CASTSRTSGRRETQYF. CDR3 DNA sequence: TGTGCCAGCACCTCCCGGACTAGCGGGAGAAGAGAGACCCAGTACTTC. V gene TRBV27 combines with J gene TRBJ2-5; 13 nucleotides align to TRBD2. Germline V lookup: CDR1 MNHEY, CDR2 SMNVEV (reference sequence). The length of the CDR3 is 16 residues. V lost 7 bases to trimming and J lost 4 bases; unmatched junction nucleotides: 9.

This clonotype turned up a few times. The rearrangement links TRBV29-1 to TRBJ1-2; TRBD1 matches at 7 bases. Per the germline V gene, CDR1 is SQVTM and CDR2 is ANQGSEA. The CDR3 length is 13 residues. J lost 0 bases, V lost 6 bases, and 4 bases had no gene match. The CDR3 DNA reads TGCAGCGTAGTCAGGGGGTCTAACTATGGCTACACCTTC. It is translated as CSVVRGSNYGYTF.

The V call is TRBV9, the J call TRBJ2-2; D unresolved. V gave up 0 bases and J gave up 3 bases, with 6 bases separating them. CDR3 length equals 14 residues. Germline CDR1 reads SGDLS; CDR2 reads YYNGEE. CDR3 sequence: CASSVDIYTGELFF. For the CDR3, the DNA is TGTGCCAGCAGCGTAGACATCTACACCGGGGAGCTGTTTTTT.

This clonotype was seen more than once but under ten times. CDR3 region: CASSIAGLADTQYF. The CDR3 DNA follows: TGTGCCAGTAGTATAGCCGGGTTAGCAGATACGCAGTATTTT. The rearrangement links TRBV19 to TRBJ2-3; D gene uncertain. This CDR3 is built from 14 residues. Germline V lookup: CDR1 LNHDA, CDR2 SQIVND (reference sequence). Trimming stripped 1 base from V and 4 bases from J, with 9 bases between.

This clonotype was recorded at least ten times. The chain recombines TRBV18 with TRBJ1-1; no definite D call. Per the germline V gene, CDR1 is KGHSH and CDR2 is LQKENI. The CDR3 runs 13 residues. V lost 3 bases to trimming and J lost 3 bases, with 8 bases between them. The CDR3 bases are TGTGCCAGCTCACCTTTCGGAGACACTGAAGCTTTCTTT. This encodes CASSPFGDTEAFF.

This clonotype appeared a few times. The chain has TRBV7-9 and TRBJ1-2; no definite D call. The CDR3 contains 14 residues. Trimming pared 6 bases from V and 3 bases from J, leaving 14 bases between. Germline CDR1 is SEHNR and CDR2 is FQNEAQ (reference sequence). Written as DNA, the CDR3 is TGTGCCAGCAGTCAAAACATCGTTTACTATGGCTACACCTTC. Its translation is CASSQNIVYYGYTF.

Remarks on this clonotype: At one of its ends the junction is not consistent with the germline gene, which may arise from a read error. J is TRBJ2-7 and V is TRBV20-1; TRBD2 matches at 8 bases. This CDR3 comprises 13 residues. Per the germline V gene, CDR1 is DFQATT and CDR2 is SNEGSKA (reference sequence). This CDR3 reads CIAAGTSSYEQYF. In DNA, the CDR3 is TGCATTGCTGCCGGGACTAGCTCCTACGAGCAGTACTTC.

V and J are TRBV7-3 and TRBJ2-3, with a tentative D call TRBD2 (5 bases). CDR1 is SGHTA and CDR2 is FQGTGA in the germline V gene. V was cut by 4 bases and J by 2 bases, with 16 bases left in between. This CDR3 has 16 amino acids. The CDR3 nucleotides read TGTGCCAGCAGCTCGCTCGGACTGGGCGTCACAGATACGCAGTATTTT. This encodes CASSSLGLGVTDTQYF.

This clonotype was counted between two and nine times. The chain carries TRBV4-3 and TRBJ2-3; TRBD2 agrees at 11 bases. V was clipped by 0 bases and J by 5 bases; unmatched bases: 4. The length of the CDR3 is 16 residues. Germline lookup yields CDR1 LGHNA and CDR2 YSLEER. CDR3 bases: TGCGCCAGCAGCCAAGACCTCGGACTAGCGGGAGATACGCAGTATTTT. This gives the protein CASSQDLGLAGDTQYF.

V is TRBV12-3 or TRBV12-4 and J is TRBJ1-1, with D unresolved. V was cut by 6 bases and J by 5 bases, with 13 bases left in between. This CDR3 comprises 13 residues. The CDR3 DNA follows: TGTGCCAGCAGGGGCCCCGAGGTAACTGAAGCTTTCTTT. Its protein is CASRGPEVTEAFF.

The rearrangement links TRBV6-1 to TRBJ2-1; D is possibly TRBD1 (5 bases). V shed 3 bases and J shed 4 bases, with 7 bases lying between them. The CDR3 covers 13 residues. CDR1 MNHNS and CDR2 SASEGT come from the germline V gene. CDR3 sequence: CASSEGPYNEQFF. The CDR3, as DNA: TGTGCCAGCAGTGAGGGGCCGTACAATGAGCAGTTCTTC.

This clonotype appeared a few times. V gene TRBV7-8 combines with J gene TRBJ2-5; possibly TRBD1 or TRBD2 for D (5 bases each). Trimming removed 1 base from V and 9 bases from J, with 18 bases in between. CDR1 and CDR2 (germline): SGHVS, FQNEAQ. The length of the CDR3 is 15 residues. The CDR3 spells CASSLVGAGEWAQYF. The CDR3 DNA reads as TGTGCCAGCAGCTTAGTAGGGGCCGGGGAGTGGGCCCAGTACTTC. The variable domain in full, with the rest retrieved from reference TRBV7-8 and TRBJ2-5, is GAGVSQSPRYKVAKRGQDVALRCDPISGHVSLFWYQQALGQGPEFLTYFQNEAQLDKSGLPSDRFFAERPEGSVSTLKIQRTQQEDSAVYLCASSLVGAGEWAQYFGPGTRLLVL.

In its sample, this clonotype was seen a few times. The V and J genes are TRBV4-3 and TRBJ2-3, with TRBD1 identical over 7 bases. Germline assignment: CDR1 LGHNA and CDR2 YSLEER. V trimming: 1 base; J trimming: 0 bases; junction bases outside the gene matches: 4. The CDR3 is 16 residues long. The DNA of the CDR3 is TGCGCCAGCAGCCAAGCCCGACAGGGTAGCACAGATACGCAGTATTTT. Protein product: CASSQARQGSTDTQYF.

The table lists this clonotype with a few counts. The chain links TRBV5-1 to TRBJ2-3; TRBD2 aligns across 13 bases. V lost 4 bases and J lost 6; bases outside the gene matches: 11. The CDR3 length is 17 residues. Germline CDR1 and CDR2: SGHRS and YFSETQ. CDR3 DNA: TGCGCCAGCAGCCGATTTTCCGGGACTAGCGGGATGGATACGCAGTATTTT. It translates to CASSRFSGTSGMDTQYF.

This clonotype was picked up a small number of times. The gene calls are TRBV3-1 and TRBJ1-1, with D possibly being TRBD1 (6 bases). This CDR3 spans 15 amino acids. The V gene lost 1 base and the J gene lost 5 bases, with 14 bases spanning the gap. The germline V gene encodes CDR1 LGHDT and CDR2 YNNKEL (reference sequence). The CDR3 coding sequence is TGTGCCAGCAGCCAAGGTCCGGGGGCGAAGACTGAAGCTTTCTTT. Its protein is CASSQGPGAKTEAFF.

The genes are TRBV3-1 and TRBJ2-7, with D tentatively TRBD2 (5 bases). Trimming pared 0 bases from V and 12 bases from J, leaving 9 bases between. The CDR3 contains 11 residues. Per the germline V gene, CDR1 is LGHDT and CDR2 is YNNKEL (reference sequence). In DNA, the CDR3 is TGTGCCAGCAGCCAAGAGCGGGTTACGTACTTC. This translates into CASSQERVTYF.

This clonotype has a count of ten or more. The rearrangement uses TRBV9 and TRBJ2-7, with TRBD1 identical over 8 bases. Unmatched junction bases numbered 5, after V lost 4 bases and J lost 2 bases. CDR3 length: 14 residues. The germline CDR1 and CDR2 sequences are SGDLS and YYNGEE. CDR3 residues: CASSIGQGTYEQYF. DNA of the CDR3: TGTGCCAGCAGCATCGGACAGGGTACCTACGAGCAGTACTTC.

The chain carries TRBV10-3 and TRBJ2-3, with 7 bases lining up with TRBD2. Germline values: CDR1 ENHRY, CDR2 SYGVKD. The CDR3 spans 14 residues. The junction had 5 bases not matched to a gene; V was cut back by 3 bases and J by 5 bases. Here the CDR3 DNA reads TGTGCCATCAGTGAAAGCATAGCGGGAGATACGCAGTATTTT. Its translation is CAISESIAGDTQYF.

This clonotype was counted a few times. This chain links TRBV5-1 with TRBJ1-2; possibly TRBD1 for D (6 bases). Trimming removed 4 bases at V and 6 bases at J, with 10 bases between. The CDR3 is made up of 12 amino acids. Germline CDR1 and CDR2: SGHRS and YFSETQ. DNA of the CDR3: TGCGCCAGCAGCGCGGCAGGGGATGGCTACACCTTC. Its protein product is CASSAAGDGYTF.